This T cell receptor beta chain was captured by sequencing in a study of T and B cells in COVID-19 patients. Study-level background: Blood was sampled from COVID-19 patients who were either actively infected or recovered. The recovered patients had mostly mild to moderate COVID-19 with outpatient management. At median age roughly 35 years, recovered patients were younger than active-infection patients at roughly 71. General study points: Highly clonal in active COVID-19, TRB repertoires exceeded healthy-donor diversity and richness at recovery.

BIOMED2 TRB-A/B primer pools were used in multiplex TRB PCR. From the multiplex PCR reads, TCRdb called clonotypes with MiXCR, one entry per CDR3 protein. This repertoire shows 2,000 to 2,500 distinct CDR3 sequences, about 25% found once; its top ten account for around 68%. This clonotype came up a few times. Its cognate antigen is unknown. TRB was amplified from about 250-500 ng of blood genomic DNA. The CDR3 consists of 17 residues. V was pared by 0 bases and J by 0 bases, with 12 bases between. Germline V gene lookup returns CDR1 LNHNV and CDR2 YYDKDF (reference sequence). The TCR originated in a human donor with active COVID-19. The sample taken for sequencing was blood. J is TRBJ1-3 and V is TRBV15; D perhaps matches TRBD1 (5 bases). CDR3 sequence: CATSRDWGVSSGNTIYF. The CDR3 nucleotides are TGTGCCACCAGCAGAGATTGGGGGGTGAGCTCTGGAAACACCATATATTTT.